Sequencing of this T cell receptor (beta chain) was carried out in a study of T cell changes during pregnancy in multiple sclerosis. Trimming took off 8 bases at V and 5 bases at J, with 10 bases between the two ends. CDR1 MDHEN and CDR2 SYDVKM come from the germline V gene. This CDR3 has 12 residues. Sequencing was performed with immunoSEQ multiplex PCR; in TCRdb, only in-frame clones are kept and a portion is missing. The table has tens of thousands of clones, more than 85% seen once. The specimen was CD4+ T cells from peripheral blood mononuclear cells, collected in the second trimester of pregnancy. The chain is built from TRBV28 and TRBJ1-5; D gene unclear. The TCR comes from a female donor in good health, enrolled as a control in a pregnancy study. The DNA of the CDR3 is TGTGCCAGCGCGATCCAAGATCAGCCCCAGCATTTT. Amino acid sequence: CASAIQDQPQHF.